This TCR beta chain derives from a study of blood T cell repertoires in COVID-19. Study-level information: Acute and convalescent COVID-19 specimens originated in the United States, Italy and Spain. In each case, the material was cDNA or gDNA derived from T cells, B-cell-depleted T cells, or PBMCs.

The germline V and J ends were trimmed by 3 bases and 0 bases, with 19 bases remaining between them. From germline, CDR1 is KGHSH and CDR2 LQKENI. CDR3 length: 18 residues. As originally analysed: How many nucleated cells were present was estimated from reference gene primer amplification. Here immunoSEQ multiplex PCR was the method, and the copy in TCRdb shows in-frame clones only, minus some. V, J and clone size were drawn from that table, and D and trimming were deduced from the DNA. Of just over 250,000 clones listed, around 90% are singletons. The gene calls are TRBV18 and TRBJ2-3, with D tentatively TRBD1 (6 bases). The receptor comes from a man between 60 and 75 years old who had recovered from COVID-19. Sequencing was performed on peripheral blood. The chain's CDR3 is CASSPRSLQGASTDTQYF. CDR3 in DNA: TGTGCCAGCTCACCCCGCTCATTACAGGGTGCTAGCACAGATACGCAGTATTTT.